This T cell receptor beta chain stems from a study of control samples from healthy donors and cancer patients. Measured with immunoSEQ multiplex PCR; TCRdb has only the in-frame clones, and not every one. The table includes under 150,000 clones, approximately 92% detected once. The CDR3 runs 13 residues. The V and J ends lost 6 bases and 7 bases respectively, with 15 bases between them. Germline-derived CDR1 and CDR2 are MNHEY and SVGAGI. The sample taken for sequencing was PBMCs. The sequence derives from a woman aged 50 to 65 with colorectal cancer. The V and J genes are TRBV6-5 and TRBJ1-2; D gene ambiguous. CDR3 coding DNA: TGTGCCAGCAGGAGAGGGCCTGGTGGTGGCTACACCTTC. Its protein product is CASRRGPGGGYTF.